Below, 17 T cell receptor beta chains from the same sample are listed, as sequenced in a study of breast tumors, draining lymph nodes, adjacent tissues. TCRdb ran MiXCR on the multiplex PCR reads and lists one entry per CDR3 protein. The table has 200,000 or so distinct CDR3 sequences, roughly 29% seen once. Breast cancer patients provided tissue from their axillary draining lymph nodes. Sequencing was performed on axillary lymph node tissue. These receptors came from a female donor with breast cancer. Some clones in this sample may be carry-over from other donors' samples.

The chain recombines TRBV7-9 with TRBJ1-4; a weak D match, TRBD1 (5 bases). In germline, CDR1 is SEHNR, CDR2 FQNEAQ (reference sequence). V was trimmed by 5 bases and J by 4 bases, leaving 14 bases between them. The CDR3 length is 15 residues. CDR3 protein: CASSREARVNEKLFF. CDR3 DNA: TGTGCCAGCAGCAGAGAGGCCAGGGTTAATGAAAAACTGTTTTTT. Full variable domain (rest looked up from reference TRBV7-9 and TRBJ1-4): DTGVSQNPRHKITKRGQNVTFRCDPISEHNRLYWYRQTLGQGPEFLTYFQNEAQLEKSRLLSDRFSAERPKGSFSTLEIQRTEQGDSAMYLCASSREARVNEKLFFGSGTQLSVL.

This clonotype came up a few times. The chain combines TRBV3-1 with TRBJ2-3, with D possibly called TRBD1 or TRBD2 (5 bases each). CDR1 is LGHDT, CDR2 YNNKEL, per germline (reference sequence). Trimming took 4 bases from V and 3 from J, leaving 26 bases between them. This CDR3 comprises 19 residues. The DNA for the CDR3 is TGTGCCAGCAGCCCTTATTCCGGGCCGAAGTTCGGGGCTACAGATACGCAGTATTTT. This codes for CASSPYSGPKFGATDTQYF.

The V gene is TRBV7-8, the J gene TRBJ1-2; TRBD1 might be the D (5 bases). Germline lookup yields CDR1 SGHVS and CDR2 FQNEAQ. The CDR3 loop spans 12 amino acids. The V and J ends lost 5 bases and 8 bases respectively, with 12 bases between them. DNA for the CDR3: TGTGCCAGCAGCAGGGCAGGGTTAGGCTACACCTTC. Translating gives CASSRAGLGYTF. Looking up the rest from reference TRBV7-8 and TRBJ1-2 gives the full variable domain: GAGVSQSPRYKVAKRGQDVALRCDPISGHVSLFWYQQALGQGPEFLTYFQNEAQLDKSGLPSDRFFAERPEGSVSTLKIQRTQQEDSAVYLCASSRAGLGYTFGSGTRLTVV.

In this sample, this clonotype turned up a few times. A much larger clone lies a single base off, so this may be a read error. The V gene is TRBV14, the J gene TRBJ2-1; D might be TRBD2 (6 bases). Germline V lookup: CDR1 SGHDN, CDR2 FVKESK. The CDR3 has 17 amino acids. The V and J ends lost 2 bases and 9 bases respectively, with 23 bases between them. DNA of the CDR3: TGTGCCAGCAGCCAACTGCTAACGGGAGAACTTAACACTGAGCAGTTCTTC. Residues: CASSQLLTGELNTEQFF.

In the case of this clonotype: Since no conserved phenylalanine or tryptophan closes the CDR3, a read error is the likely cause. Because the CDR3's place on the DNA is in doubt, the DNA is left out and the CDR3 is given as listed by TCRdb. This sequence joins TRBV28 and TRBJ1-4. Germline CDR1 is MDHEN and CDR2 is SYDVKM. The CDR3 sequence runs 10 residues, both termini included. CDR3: CASSFPGLAG.

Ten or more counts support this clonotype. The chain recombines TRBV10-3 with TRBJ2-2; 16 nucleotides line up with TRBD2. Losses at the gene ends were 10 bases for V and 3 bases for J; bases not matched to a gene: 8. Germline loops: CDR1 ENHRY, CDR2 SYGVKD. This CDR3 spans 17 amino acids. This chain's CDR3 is CATGTSGGASDTGELFF. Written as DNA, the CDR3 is TGTGCCACCGGGACTAGCGGGGGGGCCAGTGACACCGGGGAGCTGTTTTTT.

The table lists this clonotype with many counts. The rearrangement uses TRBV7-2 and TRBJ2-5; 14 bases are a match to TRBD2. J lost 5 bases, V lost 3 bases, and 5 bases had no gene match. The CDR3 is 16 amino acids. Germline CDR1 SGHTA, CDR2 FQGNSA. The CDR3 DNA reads TGTGCCAGCAGCTTCGGACTAGCGGGGGGCGGGGAGACCCAGTACTTC. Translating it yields CASSFGLAGGGETQYF. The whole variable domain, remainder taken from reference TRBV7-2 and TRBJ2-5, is GAGVSQSPSNKVTEKGKDVELRCDPISGHTALYWYRQSLGQGLEFLIYFQGNSAPDKSGLPSDRFSAERTGGSVSTLTIQRTQQEDSAVYLCASSFGLAGGGETQYFGPGTRLLVL.

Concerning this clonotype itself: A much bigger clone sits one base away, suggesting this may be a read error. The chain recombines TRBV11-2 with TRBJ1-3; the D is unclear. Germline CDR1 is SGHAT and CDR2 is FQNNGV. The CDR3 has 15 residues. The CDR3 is CASSPTTRSGSTIYF. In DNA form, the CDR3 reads TGTGCCAGCAGCCCCACGACACGCTCTGGAAGCACCATATATTTT.

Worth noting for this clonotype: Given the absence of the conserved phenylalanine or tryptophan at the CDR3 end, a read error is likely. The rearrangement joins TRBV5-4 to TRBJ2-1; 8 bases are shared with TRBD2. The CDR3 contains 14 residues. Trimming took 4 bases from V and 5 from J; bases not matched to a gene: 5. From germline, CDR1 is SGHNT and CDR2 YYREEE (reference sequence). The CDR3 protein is CASSQPGLDNEQFC. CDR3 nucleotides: TGTGCCAGCAGCCAGCCGGGACTAGACAATGAGCAGTTCTGC.

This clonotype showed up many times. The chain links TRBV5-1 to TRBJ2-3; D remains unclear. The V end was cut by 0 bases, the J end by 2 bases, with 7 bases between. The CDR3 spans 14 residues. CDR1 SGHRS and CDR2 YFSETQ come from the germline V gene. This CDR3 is CASSLELHTDTQYF. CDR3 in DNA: TGCGCCAGCAGCTTGGAACTCCACACAGATACGCAGTATTTT.

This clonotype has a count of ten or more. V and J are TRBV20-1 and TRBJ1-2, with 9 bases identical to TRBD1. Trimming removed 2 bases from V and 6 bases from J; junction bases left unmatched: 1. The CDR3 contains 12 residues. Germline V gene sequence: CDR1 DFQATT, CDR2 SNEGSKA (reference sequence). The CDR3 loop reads CSARRTGDGYTF. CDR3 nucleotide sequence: TGCAGTGCTAGAAGGACAGGGGATGGCTACACCTTC.

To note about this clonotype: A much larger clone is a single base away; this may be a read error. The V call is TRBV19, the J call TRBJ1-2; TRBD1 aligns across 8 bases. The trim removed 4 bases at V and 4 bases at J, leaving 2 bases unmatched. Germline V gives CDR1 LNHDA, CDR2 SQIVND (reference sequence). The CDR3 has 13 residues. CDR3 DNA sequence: TGTGCCAGTAGTAGGGGGACAGGCTATGGCTACACCTTC. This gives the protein CASSRGTGYGYTF.

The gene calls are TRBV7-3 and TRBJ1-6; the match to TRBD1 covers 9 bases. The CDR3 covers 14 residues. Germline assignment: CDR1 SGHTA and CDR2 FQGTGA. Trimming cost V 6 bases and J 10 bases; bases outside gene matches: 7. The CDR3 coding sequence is TGTGCCAGCAGGCGGGACAGGGTTGGGTCACCCCTCCACTTT. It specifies CASRRDRVGSPLHF. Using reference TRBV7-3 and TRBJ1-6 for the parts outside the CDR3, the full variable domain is GAGVSQTPSNKVTEKGKYVELRCDPISGHTALYWYRQSLGQGPEFLIYFQGTGAADDSGLPNDRFFAVRPEGSVSTLKIQRTERGDSAVYLCASRRDRVGSPLHFGNGTRLTVT.

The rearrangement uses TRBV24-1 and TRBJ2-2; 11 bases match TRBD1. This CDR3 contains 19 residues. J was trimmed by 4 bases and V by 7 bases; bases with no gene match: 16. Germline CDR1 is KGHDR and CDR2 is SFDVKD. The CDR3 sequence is CATSSQNPTGTGGTGELFF. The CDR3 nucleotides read TGTGCCACCAGCAGCCAGAACCCGACCGGGACAGGGGGCACCGGGGAGCTGTTTTTT.

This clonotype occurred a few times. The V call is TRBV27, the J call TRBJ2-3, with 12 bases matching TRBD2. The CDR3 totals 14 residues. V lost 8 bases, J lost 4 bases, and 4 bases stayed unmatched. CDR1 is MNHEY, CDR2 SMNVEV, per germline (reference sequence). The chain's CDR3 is CASALAGGPDTQYF. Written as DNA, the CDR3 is TGTGCCAGCGCCCTAGCGGGAGGGCCAGATACGCAGTATTTT.

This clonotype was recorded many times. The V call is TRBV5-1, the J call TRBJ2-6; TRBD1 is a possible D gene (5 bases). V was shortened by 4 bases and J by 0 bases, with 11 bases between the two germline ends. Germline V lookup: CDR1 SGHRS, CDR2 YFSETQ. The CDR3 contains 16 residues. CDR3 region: CASSRQSNSGANVLTF. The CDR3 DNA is TGCGCCAGCAGCCGACAGTCAAACTCTGGGGCCAACGTCCTGACTTTC.

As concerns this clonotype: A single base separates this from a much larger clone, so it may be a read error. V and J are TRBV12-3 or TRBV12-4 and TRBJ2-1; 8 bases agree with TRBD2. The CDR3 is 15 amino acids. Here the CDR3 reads CTSSLGGRSYNEQFF. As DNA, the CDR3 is TGTACCAGCAGTTTAGGCGGGAGGTCCTACAATGAGCAGTTCTTC.